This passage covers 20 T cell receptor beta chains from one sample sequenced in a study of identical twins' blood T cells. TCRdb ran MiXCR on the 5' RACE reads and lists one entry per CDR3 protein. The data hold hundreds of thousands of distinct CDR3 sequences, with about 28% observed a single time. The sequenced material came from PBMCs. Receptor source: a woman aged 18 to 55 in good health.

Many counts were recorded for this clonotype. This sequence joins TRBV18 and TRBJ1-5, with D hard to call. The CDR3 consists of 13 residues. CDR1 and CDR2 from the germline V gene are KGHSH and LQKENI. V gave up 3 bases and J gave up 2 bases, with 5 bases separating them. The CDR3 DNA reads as TGTGCCAGCTCACCGATGGGCAATCAGCCCCAGCATTTT. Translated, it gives CASSPMGNQPQHF.

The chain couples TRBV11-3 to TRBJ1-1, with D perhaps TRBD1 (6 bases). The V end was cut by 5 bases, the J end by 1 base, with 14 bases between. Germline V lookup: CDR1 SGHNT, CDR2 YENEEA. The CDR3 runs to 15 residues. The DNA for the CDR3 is TGTGCCAGCAGCCTTCCGGGACACGCGAACACTGAAGCTTTCTTT. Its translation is CASSLPGHANTEAFF.

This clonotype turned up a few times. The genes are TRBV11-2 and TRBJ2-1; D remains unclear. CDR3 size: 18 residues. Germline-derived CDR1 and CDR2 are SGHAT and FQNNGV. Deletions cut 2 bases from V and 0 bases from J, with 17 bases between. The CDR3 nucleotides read TGTGCCAGCAGCTTAATGTACTCGTCGGTTAGCTCCTACAATGAGCAGTTCTTC. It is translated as CASSLMYSSVSSYNEQFF.

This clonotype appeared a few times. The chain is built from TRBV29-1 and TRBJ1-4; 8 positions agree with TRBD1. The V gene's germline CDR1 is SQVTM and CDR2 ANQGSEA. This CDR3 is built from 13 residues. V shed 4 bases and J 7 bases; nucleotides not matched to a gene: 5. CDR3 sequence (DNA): TGCAGCGTTGTAAACAGGGGGAGTGAAAAACTGTTTTTT. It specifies CSVVNRGSEKLFF. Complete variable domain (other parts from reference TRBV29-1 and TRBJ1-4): SAVISQKPSRDICQRGTSLTIQCQVDSQVTMMFWYRQQPGQSLTLIATANQGSEATYESGFVIDKFPISRPNLTFSTLTVSNMSPEDSSIYLCSVVNRGSEKLFFGSGTQLSVL.

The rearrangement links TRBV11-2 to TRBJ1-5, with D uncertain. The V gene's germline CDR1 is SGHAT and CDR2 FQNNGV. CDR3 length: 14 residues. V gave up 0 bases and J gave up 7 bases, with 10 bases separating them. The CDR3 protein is CASSLDAFQQPQHF. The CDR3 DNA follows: TGTGCCAGCAGCTTAGATGCGTTTCAACAGCCCCAGCATTTT. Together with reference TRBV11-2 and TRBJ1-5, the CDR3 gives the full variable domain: EAGVAQSPRYKIIEKRQSVAFWCNPISGHATLYWYQQILGQGPKLLIQFQNNGVVDDSQLPKDRFSAERLKGVDSTLKIQPAKLEDSAVYLCASSLDAFQQPQHFGDGTRLSIL.

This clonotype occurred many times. The DNA of the CDR3 is TGTGCCAGCAGTTTATCAAATTCACCCCTCCACTTT. The encoded protein is CASSLSNSPLHF. The genes are TRBV28 and TRBJ1-6; no clear D gene. CDR1 is MDHEN, CDR2 SYDVKM, per germline. The CDR3 covers 12 residues. The V gene lost 1 base and the J gene lost 7 bases, with 2 bases spanning the gap.

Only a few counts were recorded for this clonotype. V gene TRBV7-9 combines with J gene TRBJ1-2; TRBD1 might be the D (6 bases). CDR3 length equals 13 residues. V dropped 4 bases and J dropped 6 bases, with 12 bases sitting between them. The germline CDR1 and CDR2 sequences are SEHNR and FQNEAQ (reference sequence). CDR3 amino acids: CASSSHRVDGYTF. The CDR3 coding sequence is TGTGCCAGCAGCTCTCACAGGGTGGATGGCTACACCTTC.

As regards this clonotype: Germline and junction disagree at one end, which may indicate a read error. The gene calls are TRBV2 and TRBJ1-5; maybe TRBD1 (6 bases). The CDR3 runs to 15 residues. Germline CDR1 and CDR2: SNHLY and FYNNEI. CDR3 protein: CASSAGTFRNQPRHF. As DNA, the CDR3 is TGTGCCAGCAGTGCTGGGACATTCCGTAATCAGCCCCGGCATTTT.

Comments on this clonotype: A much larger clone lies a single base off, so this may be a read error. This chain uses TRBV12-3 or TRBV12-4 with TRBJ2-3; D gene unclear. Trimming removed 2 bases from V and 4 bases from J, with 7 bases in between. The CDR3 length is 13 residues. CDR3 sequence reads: CASSLRFADTQYF. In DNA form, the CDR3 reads TGTGCCAGCAGTTTAAGGTTCGCAGATACGCAGTATTTT.

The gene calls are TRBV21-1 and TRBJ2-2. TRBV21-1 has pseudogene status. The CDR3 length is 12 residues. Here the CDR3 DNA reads TGTGCCAGCAGCAAAGAAGACGGGGGGCTGTTTTTT. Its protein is CASSKEDGGLFF.

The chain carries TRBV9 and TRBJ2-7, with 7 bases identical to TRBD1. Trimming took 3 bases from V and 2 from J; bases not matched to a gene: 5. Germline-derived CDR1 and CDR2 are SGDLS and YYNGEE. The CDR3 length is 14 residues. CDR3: CASSAWDSAYEQYF. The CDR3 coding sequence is TGTGCCAGCAGCGCCTGGGACAGCGCCTACGAGCAGTACTTC.

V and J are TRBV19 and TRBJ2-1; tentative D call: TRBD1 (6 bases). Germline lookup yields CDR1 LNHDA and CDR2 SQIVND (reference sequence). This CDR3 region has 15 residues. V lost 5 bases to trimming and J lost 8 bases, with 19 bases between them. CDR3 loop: CASSARDIKRDEQFF. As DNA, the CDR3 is TGTGCCAGTAGTGCCCGGGACATCAAGAGGGATGAGCAGTTCTTC. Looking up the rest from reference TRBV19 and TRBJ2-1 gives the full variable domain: DGGITQSPKYLFRKEGQNVTLSCEQNLNHDAMYWYRQDPGQGLRLIYYSQIVNDFQKGDIAEGYSVSREKKESFPLTVTSAQKNPTAFYLCASSARDIKRDEQFFGPGTRLTVL.

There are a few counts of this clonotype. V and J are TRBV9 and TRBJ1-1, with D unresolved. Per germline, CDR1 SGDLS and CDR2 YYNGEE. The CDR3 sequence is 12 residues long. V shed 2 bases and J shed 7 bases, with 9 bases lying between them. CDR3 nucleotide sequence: TGTGCCAGCAGCGTGAGGGCAGGTGAAGCTTTCTTT. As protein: CASSVRAGEAFF.

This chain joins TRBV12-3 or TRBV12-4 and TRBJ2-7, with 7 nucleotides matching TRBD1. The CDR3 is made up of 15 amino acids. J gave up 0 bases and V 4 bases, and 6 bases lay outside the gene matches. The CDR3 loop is CASSSNNRGSYEQYF. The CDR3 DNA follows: TGTGCCAGCAGTTCTAATAACAGGGGCTCCTACGAGCAGTACTTC.

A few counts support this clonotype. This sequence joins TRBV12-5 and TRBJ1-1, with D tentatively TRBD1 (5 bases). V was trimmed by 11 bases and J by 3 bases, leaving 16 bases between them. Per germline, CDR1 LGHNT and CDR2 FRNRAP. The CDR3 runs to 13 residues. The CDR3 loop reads CASQGSSYTEAFF. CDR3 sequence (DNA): TGTGCTTCCCAGGGCAGCTCCTACACTGAAGCTTTCTTT.

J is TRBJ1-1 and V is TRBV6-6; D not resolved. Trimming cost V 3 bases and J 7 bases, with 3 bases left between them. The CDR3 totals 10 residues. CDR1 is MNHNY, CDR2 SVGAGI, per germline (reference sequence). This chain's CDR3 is CASSYVEAFF. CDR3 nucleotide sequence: TGTGCCAGCAGTTATGTTGAAGCTTTCTTT.

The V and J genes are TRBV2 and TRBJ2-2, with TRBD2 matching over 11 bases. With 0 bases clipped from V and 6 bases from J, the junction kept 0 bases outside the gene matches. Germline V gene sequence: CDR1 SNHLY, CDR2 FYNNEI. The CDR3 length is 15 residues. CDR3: CASSEALAGAGELFF. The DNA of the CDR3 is TGTGCCAGCAGTGAAGCACTAGCGGGGGCCGGGGAGCTGTTTTTT.

CDR3 amino acids: CATTERQYNQPQHF. The CDR3 nucleotides are TGTGCCACCACCGAAAGACAGTACAATCAGCCCCAGCATTTT. The chain carries TRBV7-8 and TRBJ1-5; TRBD1 is a possible D gene (5 bases). V lost 10 bases, J lost 3 bases, and 16 bases lay in between. Looked up from germline, CDR1 is SGHVS and CDR2 is FQNEAQ. The CDR3 covers 14 residues. The full variable domain, with the rest looked up from reference TRBV7-8 and TRBJ1-5, is GAGVSQSPRYKVAKRGQDVALRCDPISGHVSLFWYQQALGQGPEFLTYFQNEAQLDKSGLPSDRFFAERPEGSVSTLKIQRTQQEDSAVYLCATTERQYNQPQHFGDGTRLSIL.

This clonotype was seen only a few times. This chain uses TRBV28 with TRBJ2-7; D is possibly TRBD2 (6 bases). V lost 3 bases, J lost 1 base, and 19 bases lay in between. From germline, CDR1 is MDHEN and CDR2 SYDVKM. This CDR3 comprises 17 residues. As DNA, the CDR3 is TGTGCCAGCAGTTTGGGCCGGGTGGGGGAGGTTTCCTACGAGCAGTACTTC. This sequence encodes CASSLGRVGEVSYEQYF.

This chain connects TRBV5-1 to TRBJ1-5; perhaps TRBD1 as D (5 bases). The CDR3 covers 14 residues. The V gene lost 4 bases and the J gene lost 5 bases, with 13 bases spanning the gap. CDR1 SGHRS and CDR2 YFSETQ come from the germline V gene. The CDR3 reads CASSPGGTDQPQHF. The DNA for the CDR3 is TGCGCCAGCAGCCCTGGAGGGACCGATCAGCCCCAGCATTTT.